Sequencing of this T cell receptor (beta chain) was carried out in a study of blood T cell repertoires in COVID-19. Study background: Italy, Spain and the United States were the sources of the convalescent and acute COVID-19 samples.

The CDR3 contains 14 residues. Some clones are missing from TCRdb's copy, which holds only in-frame ones; the method was immunoSEQ multiplex PCR. Of about 180,000 clones in the sample, over 80% were seen once. This TCR derives from a woman aged 40 to 55 with COVID-19, enrolled during active disease. The sequencing sample was made of peripheral blood. This chain links TRBV21-1 with TRBJ2-1; the DNA was not used to check the table's D call, TRBD2. TRBV21-1 is a listed pseudogene. CDR3 protein: CASSKGLAGIEQFF. The CDR3 DNA reads TGTGCCAGCAGCAAGGGACTAGCGGGAATTGAGCAGTTCTTC.